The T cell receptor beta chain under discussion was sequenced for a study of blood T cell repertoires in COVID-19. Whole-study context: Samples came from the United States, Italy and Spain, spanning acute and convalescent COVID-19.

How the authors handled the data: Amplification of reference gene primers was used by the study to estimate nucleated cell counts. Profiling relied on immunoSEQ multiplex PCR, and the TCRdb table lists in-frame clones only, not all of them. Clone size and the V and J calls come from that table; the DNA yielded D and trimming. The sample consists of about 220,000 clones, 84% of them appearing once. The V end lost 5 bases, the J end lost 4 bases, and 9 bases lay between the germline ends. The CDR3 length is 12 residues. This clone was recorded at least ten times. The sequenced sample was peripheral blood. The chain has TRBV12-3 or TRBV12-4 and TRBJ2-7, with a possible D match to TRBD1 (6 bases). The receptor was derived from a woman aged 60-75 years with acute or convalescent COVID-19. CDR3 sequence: CASSPGQYEQYF. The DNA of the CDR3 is TGTGCCAGCAGTCCAGGACAGTACGAGCAGTACTTC.